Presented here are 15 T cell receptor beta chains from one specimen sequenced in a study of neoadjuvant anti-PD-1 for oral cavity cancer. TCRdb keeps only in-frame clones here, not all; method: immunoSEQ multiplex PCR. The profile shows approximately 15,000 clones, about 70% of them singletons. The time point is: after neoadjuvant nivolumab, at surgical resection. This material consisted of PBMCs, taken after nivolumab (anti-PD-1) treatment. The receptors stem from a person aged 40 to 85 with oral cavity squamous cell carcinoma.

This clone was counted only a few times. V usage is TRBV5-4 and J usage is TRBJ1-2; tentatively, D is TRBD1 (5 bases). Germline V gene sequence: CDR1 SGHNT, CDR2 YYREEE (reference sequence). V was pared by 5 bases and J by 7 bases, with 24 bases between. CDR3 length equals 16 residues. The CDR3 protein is CASSLPLTGHHSGYTF. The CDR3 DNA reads TGTGCCAGCAGTTTGCCGCTGACGGGGCATCACAGTGGCTACACCTTC.

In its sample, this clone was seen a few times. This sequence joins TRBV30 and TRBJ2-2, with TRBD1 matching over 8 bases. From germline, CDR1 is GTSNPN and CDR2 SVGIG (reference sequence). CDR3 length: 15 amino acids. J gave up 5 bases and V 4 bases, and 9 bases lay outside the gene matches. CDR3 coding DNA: TGTGCCTGGAAAGTAGGGACAGGCGGGACCGGGGAGCTGTTTTTT. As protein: CAWKVGTGGTGELFF. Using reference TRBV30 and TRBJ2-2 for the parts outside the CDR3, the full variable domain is SQTIHQWPATLVQPVGSPLSLECTVEGTSNPNLYWYRQAAGRGLQLLFYSVGIGQISSEVPQNLSASRPQDRQFILSSKKLLLSDSGFYLCAWKVGTGGTGELFFGEGSRLTVL.

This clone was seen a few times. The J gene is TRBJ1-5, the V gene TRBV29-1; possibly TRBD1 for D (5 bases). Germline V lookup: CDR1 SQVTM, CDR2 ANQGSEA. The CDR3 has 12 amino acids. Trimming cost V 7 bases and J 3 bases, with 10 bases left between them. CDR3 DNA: TGCAGCGCCCGGGGGGACAATCAGCCCCAGCATTTT. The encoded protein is CSARGDNQPQHF.

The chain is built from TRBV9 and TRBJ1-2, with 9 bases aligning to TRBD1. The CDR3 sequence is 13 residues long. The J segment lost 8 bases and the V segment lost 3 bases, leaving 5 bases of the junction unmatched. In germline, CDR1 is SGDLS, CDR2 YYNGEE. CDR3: CASSADRGWGYTF. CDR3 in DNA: TGTGCCAGCAGCGCCGACAGGGGGTGGGGCTACACCTTC.

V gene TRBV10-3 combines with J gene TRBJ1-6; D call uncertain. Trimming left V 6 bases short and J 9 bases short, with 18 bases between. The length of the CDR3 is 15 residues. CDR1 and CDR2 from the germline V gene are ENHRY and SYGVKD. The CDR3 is CAIRDQRAEASPLHF. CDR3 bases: TGTGCCATCAGGGACCAGAGGGCCGAGGCTTCACCCCTCCACTTT.

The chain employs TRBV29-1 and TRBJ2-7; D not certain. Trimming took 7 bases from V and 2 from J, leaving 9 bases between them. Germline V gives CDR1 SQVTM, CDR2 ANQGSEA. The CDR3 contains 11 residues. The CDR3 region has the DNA TGCAGCGCCCTGACCCCCTACGAGCAGTACTTC. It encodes CSALTPYEQYF.

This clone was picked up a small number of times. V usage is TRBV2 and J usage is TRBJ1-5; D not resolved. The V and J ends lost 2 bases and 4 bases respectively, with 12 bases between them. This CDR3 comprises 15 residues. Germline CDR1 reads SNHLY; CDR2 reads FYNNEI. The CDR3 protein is CASSEYRVGNQPQHF. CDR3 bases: TGTGCCAGCAGTGAATATAGGGTGGGTAATCAGCCCCAGCATTTT.

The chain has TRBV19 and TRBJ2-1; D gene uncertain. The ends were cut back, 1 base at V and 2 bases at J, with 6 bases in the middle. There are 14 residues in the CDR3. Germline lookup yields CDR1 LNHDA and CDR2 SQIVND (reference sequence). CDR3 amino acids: CASSIGLTYNEQFF. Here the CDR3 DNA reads TGTGCCAGTAGTATAGGATTGACCTACAATGAGCAGTTCTTC.

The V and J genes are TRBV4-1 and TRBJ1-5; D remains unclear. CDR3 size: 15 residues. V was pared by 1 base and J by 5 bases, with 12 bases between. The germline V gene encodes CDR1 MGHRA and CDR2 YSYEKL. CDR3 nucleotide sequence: TGCGCCAGCAGCCAAGGCGCCGGTAGATATCAGCCCCAGCATTTT. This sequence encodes CASSQGAGRYQPQHF.

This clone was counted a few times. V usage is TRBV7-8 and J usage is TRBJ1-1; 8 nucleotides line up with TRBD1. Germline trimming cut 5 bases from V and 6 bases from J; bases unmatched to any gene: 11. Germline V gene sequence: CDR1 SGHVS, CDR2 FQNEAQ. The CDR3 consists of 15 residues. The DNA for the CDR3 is TGTGCCAGCAGCCCCCGGACAGGGTCATGGGCTGAAGCTTTCTTT. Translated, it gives CASSPRTGSWAEAFF.

CDR3 in amino acids: CASTYSYGTDTQYF. In nucleotides, the CDR3 is TGTGCCAGCACCTACTCATATGGCACAGATACGCAGTATTTT. The genes are TRBV6-5 and TRBJ2-3; no definite D call. Germline values: CDR1 MNHEY, CDR2 SVGAGI. V was shortened by 7 bases and J by 1 base, with 12 bases between the two germline ends. The CDR3 has 14 residues.

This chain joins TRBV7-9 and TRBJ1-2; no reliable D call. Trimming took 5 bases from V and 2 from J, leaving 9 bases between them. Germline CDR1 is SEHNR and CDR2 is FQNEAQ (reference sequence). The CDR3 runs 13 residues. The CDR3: CASSLMENYGYTF. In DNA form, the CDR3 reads TGTGCCAGCAGCCTTATGGAGAACTATGGCTACACCTTC.

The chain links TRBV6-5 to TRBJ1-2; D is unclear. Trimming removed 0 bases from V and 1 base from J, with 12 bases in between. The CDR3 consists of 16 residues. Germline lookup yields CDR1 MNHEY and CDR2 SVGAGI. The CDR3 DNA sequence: TGTGCCAGCAGTTACTCCCGGGCACGTTATAACTATGGCTACACCTTC. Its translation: CASSYSRARYNYGYTF.

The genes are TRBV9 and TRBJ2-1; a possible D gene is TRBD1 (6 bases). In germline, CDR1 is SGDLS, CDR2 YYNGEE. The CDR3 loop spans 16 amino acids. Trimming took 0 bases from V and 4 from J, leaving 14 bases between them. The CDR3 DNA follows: TGTGCCAGCAGCGTAGACTTGGGGCAGGGGTACAATGAGCAGTTCTTC. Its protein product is CASSVDLGQGYNEQFF.

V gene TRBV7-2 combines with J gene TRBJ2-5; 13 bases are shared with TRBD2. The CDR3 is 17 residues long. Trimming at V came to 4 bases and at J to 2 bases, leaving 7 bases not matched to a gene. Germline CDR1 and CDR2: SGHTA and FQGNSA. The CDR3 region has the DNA TGTGCCAGCAGCTCAATGACTAGCGGGGGGAATCAAGAGACCCAGTACTTC. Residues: CASSSMTSGGNQETQYF.